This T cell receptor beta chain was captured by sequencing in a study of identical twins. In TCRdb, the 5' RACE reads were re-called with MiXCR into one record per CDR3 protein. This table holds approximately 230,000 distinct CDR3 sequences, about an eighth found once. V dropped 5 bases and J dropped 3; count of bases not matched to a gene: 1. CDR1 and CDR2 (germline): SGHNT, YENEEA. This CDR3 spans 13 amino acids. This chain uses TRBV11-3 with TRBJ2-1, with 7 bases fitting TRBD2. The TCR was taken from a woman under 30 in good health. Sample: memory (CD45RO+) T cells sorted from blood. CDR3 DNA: TGTGCCAGCAGCCGGGACTACTACAATGAGCAGTTCTTC. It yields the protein CASSRDYYNEQFF.